This T cell receptor beta chain was obtained from a study of T-cell memory formation after mild COVID-19. Study results and limitations: Pre-infection memory contained some responding clones, which suggested that cross-reactive memory had joined. CD4+ clones that contracted lay mainly in CM and EM; CD8+ ones lay in EMRA. The authors did not confirm SARS-CoV-2 specificity of second-wave clones peaking day 37.

This clonotype was observed a handful of times. The antigen is unknown. The CDR3 consists of 15 residues. Germline lookup yields CDR1 GTSNPN and CDR2 SVGIG (reference sequence). V was trimmed by 3 bases and J by 0 bases, leaving 9 bases between them. Sample barcodes and UMIs were carried by the TCR alpha and TCR beta cDNA libraries that 5'RACE generated with constant-segment primers. Each CDR3 protein gets one entry after TCRdb re-called the 5' RACE reads with MiXCR. The table records roughly 170,000 distinct CDR3 sequences, around 18% of them present only once. The sequenced sample was PBMCs or a T cell subset sorted from them (not recorded which). The receptor's source is a man younger than 30 who had mild COVID-19 (a few samples of this study predate the infection). Cell type and time point are not known. The chain combines TRBV30 with TRBJ1-6, with D unresolved. The CDR3 sequence: CAWRADGSYNSPLHF. The CDR3 DNA follows: TGTGCCTGGAGGGCAGACGGCTCCTATAATTCACCCCTCCACTTT.